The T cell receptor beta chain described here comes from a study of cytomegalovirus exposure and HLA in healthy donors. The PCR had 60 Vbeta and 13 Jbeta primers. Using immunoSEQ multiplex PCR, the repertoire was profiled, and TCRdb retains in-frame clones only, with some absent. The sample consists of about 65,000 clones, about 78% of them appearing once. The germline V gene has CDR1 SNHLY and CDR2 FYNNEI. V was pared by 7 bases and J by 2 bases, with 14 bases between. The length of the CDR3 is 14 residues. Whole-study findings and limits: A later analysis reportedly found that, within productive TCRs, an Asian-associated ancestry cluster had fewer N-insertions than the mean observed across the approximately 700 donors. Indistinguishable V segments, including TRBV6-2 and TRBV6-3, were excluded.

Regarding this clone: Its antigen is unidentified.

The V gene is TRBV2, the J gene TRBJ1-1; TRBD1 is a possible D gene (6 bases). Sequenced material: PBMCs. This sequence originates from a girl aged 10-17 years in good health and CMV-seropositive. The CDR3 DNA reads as TGTGCCAGCATTCTACAGGGCGCCAACACTGAAGCTTTCTTT. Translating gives CASILQGANTEAFF.